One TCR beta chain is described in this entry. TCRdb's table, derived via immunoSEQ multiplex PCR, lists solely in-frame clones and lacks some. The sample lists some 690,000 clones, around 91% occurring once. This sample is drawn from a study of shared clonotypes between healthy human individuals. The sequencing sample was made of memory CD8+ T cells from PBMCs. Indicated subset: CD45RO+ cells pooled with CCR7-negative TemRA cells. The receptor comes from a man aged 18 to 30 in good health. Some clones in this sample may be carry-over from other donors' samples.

The CDR3 DNA reads as TGTGCCAGCAGCGGAGAACCAGGGTTTTTCGTCGAGCAGTACTTC. Its translation: CASSGEPGFFVEQYF. The V gene is TRBV7-9, the J gene TRBJ2-7, with D maybe TRBD1 (5 bases). V was shortened by 5 bases and J by 6 bases, with 20 bases between the two germline ends. Germline values: CDR1 SEHNR, CDR2 FQNEAQ (reference sequence). The CDR3 covers 15 residues. Looking up the rest from reference TRBV7-9 and TRBJ2-7 gives the full variable domain: DTGVSQNPRHKITKRGQNVTFRCDPISEHNRLYWYRQTLGQGPEFLTYFQNEAQLEKSRLLSDRFSAERPKGSFSTLEIQRTEQGDSAMYLCASSGEPGFFVEQYFGPGTRLTVT.